This record concerns one TCR delta chain sequence. A read error is likely here: a far larger clone is one base away. The sample holds other DNA sequences that translate to the same CDR3. The data stem from a study of γδ T cells in repeated Plasmodium falciparum infection. CDR1 is TSWWSYY and CDR2 is QGS in the germline V gene. The length of the CDR3 is 19 residues. TCRdb re-called the multiplex PCR reads through CATT. The repertoire consists of roughly 50,000 delta-chain clones, with over 1.5% occurring once and the leading ten covering 8.6%. Gammadelta T cells were flow-sorted from PBMC into Vgamma9/Vdelta2+ and Vdelta2-negative populations for bulk analysis.

V gene TRDV1 combines with J gene TRDJ1; D is ambiguous. This TCR came from a pool of human donors (malaria-infected and uninfected, not separated). The material sequenced was gamma-delta T cells from blood. CDR3 residues: CALGEPSRPYSWYTDKLIF. In DNA form, the CDR3 reads TGTGCTCTTGGGGAACCGTCCCGCCCGTATTCATGGTACACCGACAAACTCATCTTT.